The clone carrying this T cell receptor (beta chain) occurred once. Its specificity is unknown. This entry comes from a study of vaccination effects on CD4 cells after COVID-19. Study observations and caveats: Clones arising from infection and from vaccination showed marked clonal contraction late after vaccination.

Ahead of sequencing, the ViraFEST assay grew antigen-specific CD4+ T cells using viral peptide pools. Subsequent to a culture period of more than 8 days, CD4+ T cells were isolated. Participants were vaccinated with two doses of either the BNT162b2 or mRNA-1273 vaccine. The assay was immunoSEQ multiplex PCR, and TCRdb's table has in-frame clones only and misses some. The sample shows roughly 56,000 clones, roughly 72% of them seen only once. Germline loops: CDR1 ENHRY, CDR2 SYGVKD. Between the trimmed V and J ends, which lost 2 bases and 3 bases, there was a span of 3 bases. The CDR3 has 12 amino acids.

The sequence was obtained from a human donor who received a COVID-19 vaccine. This chain connects TRBV10-3 to TRBJ2-3; D ambiguous. The specimen comprised CD4+ T cells from PBMCs cultured with HCoV-229E spike peptides, sampled after COVID-19 vaccination. CDR3 nucleotide sequence: TGTGCCATCAGTGAGACTACAGATACGCAGTATTTT. It encodes CAISETTDTQYF.